This T cell receptor beta chain came from a study of regulatory T cells in long-lasting Graves disease. Overall study: Over-5-year antithyroid drug use with positive TSH receptor antibodies defined persistent Graves' disease in the study. The study's findings and limits: Whereas new patients shared some 970 public clonotypes, persistent patients shared more, at approximately 2,500.

Researchers made TCR beta libraries by using iRepertoire HTBI primers and running Arm-PCR on CDR3 regions. Per the original methods: Taken together, the samples had around 60 TRBV and more than 12 TRBJ segments identified. TCRdb fed the multiplex PCR reads into MiXCR, producing one record per CDR3 protein. TCRdb, not the original authors, processed these V and J calls. The table includes under 500,000 distinct CDR3 sequences, more than 20% detected once. Time point noted: persistent/refractory GD, antithyroid drugs over 5 years with positive TRAb. PBMC RNA was the source of the TCR library. The guidelines of the American Thyroid Association were the basis for diagnosing Graves' disease. This clonotype was recorded at least ten times. Its antigen is currently unknown. Between the trimmed V and J ends, which lost 8 bases and 7 bases, there was a span of 2 bases. Germline V gene data show CDR1 as SNHLY and CDR2 as FYNNEI. The CDR3 length is 8 residues.

The rearrangement links TRBV2 to TRBJ1-1; no clear D. The TCR sequence derives from a female donor with Graves disease. The sequencing here drew on peripheral blood mononuclear cells (PBMCs), taken when the disease was refractory, from a patient treated with antithyroid drugs. The DNA of the CDR3 is TGTGCCAGCCTTGAAGCTTTCTTT. Translated: CASLEAFF.